This T cell receptor beta chain was recovered during a study of immune evolution from preneoplasia to lung adenocarcinoma. Study results and caveats: Highest clonality occurred in KRAS-mutant, not EGFR-mutant or double wild-type, nodules. Normal lung had highest clonality; later lesions appeared denser, more diverse.

Between 2014 and 2017, patients underwent resection in Japan or China. This clone was detected once. No antigen is known for it. Repertoires were generated with immunoSEQ multiplex PCR, while TCRdb's copy carries only in-frame clones and drops some. The sample includes 20,000 to 30,000 clones, roughly 70% of them seen just once. The ends were cut back, 3 bases at V and 1 base at J, with 1 base in the middle. The CDR3 loop spans 12 amino acids. Germline-derived CDR1 and CDR2 are SEHNR and FQNEAQ (reference sequence). The receptor was isolated from a person in their sixties or seventies with invasive lung adenocarcinoma. Some clones in this sample may be carry-over from other donors' samples. The V and J genes are TRBV7-9 and TRBJ1-5; D is unclear. The source material was FFPE invasive lung adenocarcinoma tissue. CDR3 in DNA: TGTGCCAGCAGCTTGAGCAATCAGCCCCAGCATTTT. Amino acids: CASSLSNQPQHF.